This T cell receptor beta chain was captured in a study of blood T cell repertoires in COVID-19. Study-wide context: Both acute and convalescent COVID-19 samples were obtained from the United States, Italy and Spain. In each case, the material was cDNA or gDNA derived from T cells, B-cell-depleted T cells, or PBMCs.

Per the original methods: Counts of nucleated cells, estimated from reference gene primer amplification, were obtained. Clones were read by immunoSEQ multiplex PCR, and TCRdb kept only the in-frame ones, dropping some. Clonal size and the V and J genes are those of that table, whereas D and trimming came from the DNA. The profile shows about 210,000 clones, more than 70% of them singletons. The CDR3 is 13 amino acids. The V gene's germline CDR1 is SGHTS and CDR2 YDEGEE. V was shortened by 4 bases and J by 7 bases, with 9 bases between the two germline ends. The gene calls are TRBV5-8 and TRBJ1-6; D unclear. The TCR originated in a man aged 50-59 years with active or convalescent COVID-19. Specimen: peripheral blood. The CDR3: CASSPIQNSPLHF. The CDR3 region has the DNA TGTGCCAGCAGCCCCATACAGAATTCACCCCTCCACTTT.